This TCR beta chain originates from a study of T cell responses to AZD1222 COVID-19 vaccine. Concerning this clone itself: Its antigen remains unidentified.

Study-wide results and limits: The study reported that nearly half of spike-specific TCRs target unmutated variant regions. No day 14 peak samples; only post-peak repertoires were characterized.

This CDR3 spans 13 amino acids. Unmatched junction bases numbered 5, after V lost 0 bases and J lost 6 bases. The germline V gene has CDR1 GTSNPN and CDR2 SVGIG (reference sequence). This table comes from immunoSEQ multiplex PCR, and its TCRdb copy is limited to in-frame clones, with some not included. The table records approximately 74,000 clones, around 86% of them present only once. The gene calls are TRBV30 and TRBJ2-7, with TRBD2 identical over 7 bases. Sequencing used peripheral blood, obtained on day 0 of AZD1222 vaccination. This TCR came from an adult in good health. For the CDR3, the DNA is TGTGCCTGGAGTGTACGGCGGGAGTTCGAGCAGTACTTC. This translates into CAWSVRREFEQYF.